The 2 T cell receptor beta chains presented below share a single source sample, sequenced in a study of Ad26.COV2.S vaccination and SARS-CoV-2 variants. The treatment was: around 19 received Ad26.COV2.S at low or high dose, single or two shots; 5 received placebo; per-sample allocation not given. Sampling was performed 63 days after the first vaccine or placebo injection. TCRdb's table, derived via immunoSEQ multiplex PCR, lists solely in-frame clones and lacks some. The sample lists 350,000 to 500,000 clones, about 90% occurring once. The sample consisted of peripheral blood, taken in a trial of Ad26.COV2.S vaccine versus placebo. The source is a person aged 18-65 years who received the Ad26.COV2.S COVID-19 vaccine or a placebo.

This clone has just one count. The chain combines TRBV7-8 with TRBJ1-6; D is undetermined. Trimming took 5 bases from V and 7 from J, leaving 12 bases between them. This CDR3 spans 14 amino acids. CDR1 SGHVS and CDR2 FQNEAQ come from the germline V gene. CDR3 residues: CASSPREGNSPLHF. The DNA for the CDR3 is TGTGCCAGCAGCCCCCGGGAAGGGAATTCACCCCTCCACTTT.

The chain employs TRBV7-2 and TRBJ2-2; 10 nucleotides agree with TRBD2. CDR3 size: 17 residues. The V gene end was trimmed by 5 bases and the J gene end by 3 bases; junction bases not matched to a gene: 9. Germline assignment: CDR1 SGHTA and CDR2 FQGNSA. CDR3 nucleotide sequence: TGTGCCAGCAGCCTCTCGACTAGCGGGTACTACACCGGGGAGCTGTTTTTT. This gives the protein CASSLSTSGYYTGELFF.